What follows are 12 T cell receptor beta chains derived from one specimen sequenced in a study of read filtering for tumor transcriptome and immune sequencing. Molecular barcoded adaptors covering alpha/delta and beta/gamma chains were used on approximately 400 ng RNA. MiXCR, run by TCRdb on the reads, gives a single entry per CDR3 protein. The repertoire holds 39,000 or so distinct CDR3 sequences, with 13% as singletons. The sample was a population of CD138-negative cells sorted from bone marrow. These receptors originate from a donor aged 40 or older with multiple myeloma.

This clonotype was seen a few times. A junction end diverges from the germline sequence, so it may reflect a read error. The chain couples TRBV6-5 to TRBJ2-1; D unclear. The CDR3 covers 15 residues. CDR1 is MNHEY and CDR2 is SVGAGI in the germline V gene. In DNA form, the CDR3 reads TGTGGCAGCAGTTACGCCGAAAGCTCCTACAATGGGCAGTTCTTC. Residues: CGSSYAESSYNGQFF.

This clonotype was recorded many times. The chain links TRBV24-1 to TRBJ1-1; D is unclear. Germline lookup yields CDR1 KGHDR and CDR2 SFDVKD. This CDR3 has 13 residues. Trimming shortened V by 1 base and J by 8 bases, and 10 bases separated the two germline ends. The CDR3 protein is CATSDFTGGEAFF. Here the CDR3 DNA reads TGTGCCACCAGTGATTTCACGGGAGGAGAAGCTTTCTTT.

The sample holds many counts of this clonotype. The rearrangement joins TRBV29-1 to TRBJ2-7; D not resolved. Trimming pared 4 bases from V and 4 bases from J, leaving 11 bases between. The CDR3 covers 12 residues. Germline V gene lookup returns CDR1 SQVTM and CDR2 ANQGSEA. The CDR3 is CSVVGVRYEQYF. The CDR3 DNA reads TGCAGCGTTGTGGGTGTACGGTACGAGCAGTACTTC.

This clonotype was counted ten times or more. V usage is TRBV6-5 and J usage is TRBJ1-1; D ambiguous. The germline V and J ends were trimmed by 4 bases and 5 bases, with 11 bases remaining between them. This CDR3 region has 13 residues. CDR1 and CDR2 (germline): MNHEY, SVGAGI. The chain's CDR3 is CASSSPYRTEAFF. DNA for the CDR3: TGTGCCAGCAGTTCCCCATATCGGACTGAAGCTTTCTTT.

This clonotype was recorded many times. The chain is built from TRBV19 and TRBJ2-1; D unresolved. Germline V gene sequence: CDR1 LNHDA, CDR2 SQIVND (reference sequence). The V gene lost 3 bases and the J gene lost 4 bases, with 7 bases spanning the gap. CDR3 length: 13 residues. In DNA form, the CDR3 reads TGTGCCAGTAGTATCTACAAGTACAATGAGCAGTTCTTC. This encodes CASSIYKYNEQFF. The full variable domain, rest sourced from reference TRBV19 and TRBJ2-1, is DGGITQSPKYLFRKEGQNVTLSCEQNLNHDAMYWYRQDPGQGLRLIYYSQIVNDFQKGDIAEGYSVSREKKESFPLTVTSAQKNPTAFYLCASSIYKYNEQFFGPGTRLTVL.

With regard to this clonotype: A much bigger clone sits one base away, suggesting this may be a read error. The rearrangement uses TRBV5-1 and TRBJ2-7; D gene ambiguous. The CDR3 loop spans 11 amino acids. Germline V gene sequence: CDR1 SGHRS, CDR2 YFSETQ. V was clipped by 5 bases and J by 7 bases, with 10 bases between them. CDR3: CASRAEVEQYF. The CDR3 nucleotides read TGCGCCAGCAGAGCTGAGGTGGAGCAGTACTTC. The variable domain in full, completed from reference TRBV5-1 and TRBJ2-7, reads KAGVTQTPRYLIKTRGQQVTLSCSPISGHRSVSWYQQTPGQGLQFLFEYFSETQRNKGNFPGRFSGRQFSNSRSEMNVSTLELGDSALYLCASRAEVEQYFGPGTRLTVT.

This clonotype was found many times. The rearrangement uses TRBV29-1 and TRBJ2-1; 9 bases match TRBD2. This CDR3 region has 14 residues. Germline V lookup: CDR1 SQVTM, CDR2 ANQGSEA. Trimming took 6 bases from V and 6 from J; bases not matched to a gene: 9. CDR3 region: CSVVRGLAPNEQFF. CDR3 in DNA: TGCAGCGTGGTAAGGGGACTAGCCCCCAATGAGCAGTTCTTC.

As to this clonotype: A read error is likely here: a far larger clone is one base away. The missing conserved phenylalanine or tryptophan at the end of this CDR3 makes a read error likely. The chain uses TRBV7-2 and TRBJ2-1; 7 bases line up with TRBD2. The CDR3 extends over 14 amino acids. Per the germline V gene, CDR1 is SGHTA and CDR2 is FQGNSA. J gave up 6 bases and V 3 bases, and 5 bases lay outside the gene matches. CDR3 bases: TGTGCCAGCAGCTTGGCTAGCGGAATCAATGAGCAGTTCCTC. Its translation is CASSLASGINEQFL.

In this sample, this clonotype turned up many times. The chain uses TRBV20-1 and TRBJ2-7; D possibly uses TRBD1 or TRBD2 (5 bases each). Germline lookup yields CDR1 DFQATT and CDR2 SNEGSKA (reference sequence). The CDR3 is 14 amino acids. Deletions cut 6 bases from V and 0 bases from J, with 15 bases between. CDR3 DNA sequence: TGCAGTGCGACCCCCGGGACGGTCTCCTACGAGCAGTACTTC. This encodes CSATPGTVSYEQYF.

This clonotype was found many times. A junction end diverges from the germline sequence, so it may reflect a read error. The chain uses TRBV7-2 and TRBJ1-1, with D possibly matching TRBD1 (6 bases). This CDR3 comprises 15 residues. Looked up from germline, CDR1 is SGHTA and CDR2 is FQGNSA. Written as DNA, the CDR3 is TGTGCCAGCAGGTTAGGGGGTTTCGGGAACACTGAAGCTTTCTTT. Translation gives CASRLGGFGNTEAFF.

The chain combines TRBV10-1 with TRBJ2-3; no reliable D call. Trimming stripped 0 bases from V and 0 bases from J, with 10 bases between. The CDR3 length is 16 residues. CDR1 and CDR2 from the germline V gene are WNHNN and SYGVQD (reference sequence). CDR3 DNA sequence: TGCGCCAGCAGTGAGTCTCTGGGAACTAGCACAGATACGCAGTATTTT. It specifies CASSESLGTSTDTQYF.

At least ten counts were recorded for this clonotype. The rearrangement links TRBV11-2 to TRBJ2-5, with TRBD2 as a possible D gene (5 bases). Germline V gives CDR1 SGHAT, CDR2 FQNNGV. The V end was cut by 3 bases, the J end by 1 base, with 9 bases between. This CDR3 is built from 14 residues. CDR3 bases: TGTGCCAGCAGCTTTCTTCGGGGCCAAGAGACCCAGTACTTC. It encodes CASSFLRGQETQYF.